Sequencing of this T cell receptor (beta chain) was carried out in a study of control samples from healthy donors and cancer patients. This clone was seen a few times. The repertoire was sequenced with immunoSEQ multiplex PCR; TCRdb's copy has only in-frame clones and lacks some. The table has more than 95,000 clones, 75% to 90% seen once. Material: PBMCs. This clonotype was obtained from a man in his sixties with lung cancer.

CDR3 sequence (DNA): TGTGCCAGCAGTTTACGCCACCAGGCATCCACAGATACGCAGTATTTT. Residues: CASSLRHQASTDTQYF. The chain employs TRBV6-5 and TRBJ2-3; D is uncertain. V was cut by 4 bases and J by 2 bases, with 16 bases left in between. The CDR3 length is 16 residues. Germline V lookup: CDR1 MNHEY, CDR2 SVGAGI.